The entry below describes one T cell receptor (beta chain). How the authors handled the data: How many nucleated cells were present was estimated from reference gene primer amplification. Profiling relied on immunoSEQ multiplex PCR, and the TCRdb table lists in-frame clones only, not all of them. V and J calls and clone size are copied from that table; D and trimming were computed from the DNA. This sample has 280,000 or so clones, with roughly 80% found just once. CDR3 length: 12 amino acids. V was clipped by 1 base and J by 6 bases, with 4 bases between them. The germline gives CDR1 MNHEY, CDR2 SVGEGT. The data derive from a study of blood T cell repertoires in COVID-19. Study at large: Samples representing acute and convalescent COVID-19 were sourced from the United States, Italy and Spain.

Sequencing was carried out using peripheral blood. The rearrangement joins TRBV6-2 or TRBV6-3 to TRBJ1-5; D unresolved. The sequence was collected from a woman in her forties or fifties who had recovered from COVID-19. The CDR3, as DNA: TGTGCCAGCAGTTACTTTAGTCAGCCCCAGCATTTT. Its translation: CASSYFSQPQHF.